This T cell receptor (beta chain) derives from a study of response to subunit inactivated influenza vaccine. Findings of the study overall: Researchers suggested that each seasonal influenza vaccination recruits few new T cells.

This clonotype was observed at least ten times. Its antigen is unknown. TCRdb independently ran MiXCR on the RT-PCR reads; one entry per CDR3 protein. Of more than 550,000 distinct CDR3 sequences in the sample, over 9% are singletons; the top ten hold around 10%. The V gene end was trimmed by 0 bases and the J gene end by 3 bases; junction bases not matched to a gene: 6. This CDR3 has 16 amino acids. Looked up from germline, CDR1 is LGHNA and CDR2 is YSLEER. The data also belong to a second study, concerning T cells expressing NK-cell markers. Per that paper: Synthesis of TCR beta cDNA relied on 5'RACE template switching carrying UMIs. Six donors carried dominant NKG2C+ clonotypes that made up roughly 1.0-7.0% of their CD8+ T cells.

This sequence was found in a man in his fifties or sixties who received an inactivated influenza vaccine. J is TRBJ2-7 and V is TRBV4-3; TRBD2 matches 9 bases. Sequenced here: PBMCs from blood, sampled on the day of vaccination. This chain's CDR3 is CASSQDALAGYYEQYF. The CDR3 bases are TGCGCCAGCAGCCAAGATGCTCTAGCGGGATACTACGAGCAGTACTTC.